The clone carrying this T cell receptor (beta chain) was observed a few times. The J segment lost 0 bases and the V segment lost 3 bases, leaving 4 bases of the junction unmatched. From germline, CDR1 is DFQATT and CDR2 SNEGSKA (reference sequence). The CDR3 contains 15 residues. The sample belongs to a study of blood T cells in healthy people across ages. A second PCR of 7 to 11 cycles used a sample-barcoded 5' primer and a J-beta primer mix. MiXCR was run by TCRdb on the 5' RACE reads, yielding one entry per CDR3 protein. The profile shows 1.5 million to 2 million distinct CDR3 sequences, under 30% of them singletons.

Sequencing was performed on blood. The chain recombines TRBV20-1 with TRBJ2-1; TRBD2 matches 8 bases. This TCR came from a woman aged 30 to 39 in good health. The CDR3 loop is CSARIAGTSYNEQFF. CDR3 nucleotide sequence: TGCAGTGCTAGGATAGCGGGGACCTCCTACAATGAGCAGTTCTTC.